These 30 T cell receptor beta chains originate from one sample sequenced in a study of vaccination and CD4 T cells after COVID-19 (dated by TCRdb to the early 2020s). The method behind the library was PCR. Sequencer: Illumina iSeq 100. DNA from cultured CD4+ T cells was subjected to TCR sequencing with the Oncomine TCR Beta short-read assay at the Johns Hopkins FTIC core. In-frame beta chains were kept once TCRdb had trimmed the public reads at Q25 with fastp and called clones with MiXCR. Under each unique CDR3 protein, matching rows form one entry showing the most common genes and DNA. A total of roughly 23,000 distinct CDR3 sequences appear in this sample, over 60% of them only once. The top ten hold less than 25% of the sample. For these receptors, no antigen is known. The treatment or condition label, as the study defines it: roughly 11-day PBMC culture with coronavirus spike peptide pools or control peptides (ViraFEST assay).

The sample was CD4+ T cells from blood, cultured in vitro, taken after SARS-CoV-2 vaccination. Receptors originate from a human donor who received a COVID-19 vaccine.

This chain links TRBV7-9 with TRBJ1-1, with a possible D match to TRBD1 (6 bases). This CDR3 is built from 13 residues. Trimming stripped 2 bases from V and 8 bases from J, with 12 bases between. Germline V lookup: CDR1 SEHNR, CDR2 FQNEAQ (reference sequence). CDR3 sequence reads: CASSLQGWGEAFF. The CDR3 nucleotides are TGTGCCAGCAGCTTACAGGGGTGGGGCGAAGCTTTCTTT.

This sequence joins TRBV20-1 and TRBJ1-6; D may be TRBD1 (5 bases). The CDR3 contains 15 residues. V lost 0 bases, J lost 9 bases, and 15 bases lay in between. The germline CDR1 and CDR2 sequences are DFQATT and SNEGSKA (reference sequence). Here the CDR3 DNA reads TGCAGTGCTAGAGATACCCAGGGAGGTGGTTCACCCCTCCACTTT. Translation: CSARDTQGGGSPLHF.

In this sample, this clonotype turned up a few times. The CDR3 sequence is CSARDLAGGGYGYTF. In nucleotides, the CDR3 is TGCAGTGCTAGAGATTTGGCAGGGGGGGGCTATGGCTACACCTTC. This chain links TRBV20-1 with TRBJ1-2; 7 bases line up with TRBD1. V was clipped by 0 bases and J by 4 bases; unmatched bases: 8. This CDR3 is 15 amino acids long. Germline lookup yields CDR1 DFQATT and CDR2 SNEGSKA (reference sequence).

The V gene is TRBV24-1, the J gene TRBJ2-3; TRBD1 aligns across 11 bases. Trimming cost V 3 bases and J 1 base; bases outside gene matches: 2. The CDR3 has 16 amino acids. The V gene's germline CDR1 is KGHDR and CDR2 SFDVKD. The CDR3 bases are TGTGCCACCAGTGATCCGGGACAGGGGGGCACAGATACGCAGTATTTT. Translated, it gives CATSDPGQGGTDTQYF.

A single count supports this clonotype. The chain links TRBV19 to TRBJ2-5; 7 bases map to TRBD1. CDR1 LNHDA and CDR2 SQIVND come from the germline V gene (reference sequence). The ends lost 5 bases at V and 6 bases at J; junction bases unmatched: 9. This CDR3 is built from 14 residues. In DNA form, the CDR3 reads TGTGCCAGTAGTCAAACAGGGGCCGTGAAGACCCAGTACTTC. Translation: CASSQTGAVKTQYF.

V usage is TRBV5-1 and J usage is TRBJ1-2; no firm D call. The CDR3 extends over 14 amino acids. V was trimmed by 0 bases and J by 9 bases, leaving 15 bases between them. CDR1 and CDR2 from the germline V gene are SGHRS and YFSETQ. The CDR3 DNA reads as TGCGCCAGCAGCTTGGACGGGTGGAGCGATAGCTACACCTTC. The encoded protein is CASSLDGWSDSYTF.

The chain recombines TRBV7-2 with TRBJ2-1; possibly TRBD1 or TRBD2 for D (6 bases each). Germline CDR1 is SGHTA and CDR2 is FQGNSA. This CDR3 contains 14 residues. Trimming removed 5 bases from V and 4 bases from J, with 12 bases in between. The CDR3 reads CASSLGGPYNEQFF. The CDR3 coding sequence is TGTGCCAGCAGCCTAGGGGGGCCTTACAATGAGCAGTTCTTC.

The chain combines TRBV21-1 with TRBJ2-3; the table's D call of TRBD1 was not tested on the DNA. TRBV21-1 is an annotated pseudogene. The CDR3 runs 15 residues. The CDR3 here is CASSKAEGAPDTQYF. The CDR3 coding sequence is TGTGCCAGCAGCAAAGCGGAGGGGGCGCCAGATACGCAGTATTTT.

A note on this clonotype: Compared with germline, one end of the junction differs, possibly owing to a read error. The V gene is TRBV5-3, the J gene TRBJ1-2; D remains ambiguous. TRBV5-3 carries the ORF label, with uncertain function. The CDR3 is 14 residues long. The CDR3 DNA reads TGTGCCAGCAGCTTGGGTGGGCGAGGCTATGGCTACACCTTC. Residues: CASSLGGRGYGYTF.

The chain links TRBV6-5 to TRBJ2-7; D unresolved. Deletions cut 4 bases from V and 3 bases from J, with 4 bases between. CDR3 length: 11 residues. Germline V CDR1 and CDR2: MNHEY, SVGAGI. The CDR3 region is CASSFVYEQYF. The CDR3 DNA follows: TGTGCCAGCAGTTTCGTCTACGAGCAGTACTTC.

The chain combines TRBV19 with TRBJ2-7; 10 bases match TRBD1. V lost 3 bases and J lost 1; bases outside the gene matches: 6. CDR1 and CDR2 (germline): LNHDA, SQIVND (reference sequence). This CDR3 spans 16 amino acids. The CDR3 here is CASSIRDRGESYEQYF. The CDR3 DNA reads TGTGCCAGTAGTATCCGGGACAGGGGAGAATCCTACGAGCAGTACTTC.

The sample holds a few counts of this clonotype. This sequence joins TRBV20-1 and TRBJ1-2; D gene uncertain. CDR1 is DFQATT, CDR2 SNEGSKA, per germline (reference sequence). V dropped 4 bases and J dropped 5 bases, with 17 bases sitting between them. This CDR3 has 14 amino acids. Here the CDR3 reads CSATSIRTEYGYTF. CDR3 coding DNA: TGCAGTGCTACCTCCATCCGGACGGAATATGGCTACACCTTC.

V gene TRBV7-8 combines with J gene TRBJ1-1, with TRBD1 identical over 7 bases. V shed 5 bases and J 4 bases; nucleotides not matched to a gene: 10. The CDR3 length is 15 residues. CDR1 is SGHVS, CDR2 FQNEAQ, per germline. CDR3 DNA sequence: TGTGCCAGCAGCCCCGGAGGAGAGGGGGCCACTGAAGCTTTCTTT. This encodes CASSPGGEGATEAFF. Drawing the rest from reference TRBV7-8 and TRBJ1-1, the complete variable domain is GAGVSQSPRYKVAKRGQDVALRCDPISGHVSLFWYQQALGQGPEFLTYFQNEAQLDKSGLPSDRFFAERPEGSVSTLKIQRTQQEDSAVYLCASSPGGEGATEAFFGQGTRLTVV.

The rearrangement joins TRBV12-3 or TRBV12-4 to TRBJ2-3, with D possibly matching TRBD2 (6 bases). The V end was cut by 6 bases, the J end by 1 base, with 17 bases between. The CDR3 has 16 amino acids. The CDR3 protein is CASSLRDFSRTDTQYF. The CDR3, as DNA: TGTGCCAGCAGCCTCCGGGACTTTTCACGCACAGATACGCAGTATTTT.

The chain employs TRBV5-1 and TRBJ1-1, with unresolved D. This CDR3 region has 15 residues. Germline CDR1 and CDR2: SGHRS and YFSETQ. V was pared by 2 bases and J by 3 bases, with 14 bases between. Written as DNA, the CDR3 is TGCGCCAGCAGCTTCGACCTATCCCCCTACACTGAAGCTTTCTTT. Residues: CASSFDLSPYTEAFF.

The chain joins TRBV20-1 to TRBJ2-1, with 7 bases identical to TRBD2. Germline V gene sequence: CDR1 DFQATT, CDR2 SNEGSKA (reference sequence). V trimming: 1 base; J trimming: 5 bases; junction bases outside the gene matches: 5. The CDR3 is 14 residues long. CDR3 sequence (DNA): TGCAGTGCTAGAGGACTAGCCGACGACAATGAGCAGTTCTTC. Translating it yields CSARGLADDNEQFF.

The chain is built from TRBV2 and TRBJ2-1, with TRBD2 as a possible D gene (5 bases). Gene TRBJ2-5 matches the end of the DNA better, so the J call may be wrong. This CDR3 is built from 16 residues. Germline loops: CDR1 SNHLY, CDR2 FYNNEI. CDR3 sequence reads: CASTSARQTSSGGQYF. The CDR3 nucleotides are TGTGCCAGCACCTCTGCTCGGCAGACTTCAAGTGGAGGCCAGTACTTC.

The chain employs TRBV7-9 and TRBJ2-5; D is perhaps TRBD2 (5 bases). CDR3 length: 15 amino acids. V was pared by 5 bases and J by 5 bases, with 18 bases between. Per the germline V gene, CDR1 is SEHNR and CDR2 is FQNEAQ (reference sequence). The CDR3 region is CASSLPTSLRETQYF. In DNA form, the CDR3 reads TGTGCCAGCAGCCTTCCCACTAGTTTACGGGAGACCCAGTACTTC.

J is TRBJ2-5 and V is TRBV15; D remains ambiguous. V was clipped by 1 base and J by 5 bases, with 5 bases between them. The CDR3 length is 12 residues. Germline V lookup: CDR1 LNHNV, CDR2 YYDKDF (reference sequence). The CDR3 protein is CATSRAVETQYF. As DNA, the CDR3 is TGTGCCACCAGCAGAGCAGTGGAGACCCAGTACTTC.

The V call is TRBV19, the J call TRBJ2-5; D is perhaps TRBD2 (5 bases). V was cut by 9 bases and J by 0 bases, with 35 bases left in between. The CDR3 runs 21 residues. Germline values: CDR1 LNHDA, CDR2 SQIVND (reference sequence). The CDR3 nucleotides are TGTGCCAGCAGTTATCGGGGTTTGAGTGGGCTACGAGCCCCCAACCAAGAGACCCAGTACTTC. It specifies CASSYRGLSGLRAPNQETQYF.

The chain combines TRBV10-1 with TRBJ2-5; 10 bases fit TRBD2. Trimming cost V 4 bases and J 4 bases; bases outside gene matches: 3. The CDR3 is 14 residues long. Germline assignment: CDR1 WNHNN and CDR2 SYGVQD (reference sequence). CDR3 protein: CASSGSGGRETQYF. The CDR3 DNA reads TGCGCCAGCAGTGGTAGCGGGGGGCGAGAGACCCAGTACTTC.

The chain has TRBV6-1 and TRBJ1-2; TRBD1 matches 11 bases. CDR3 length: 15 amino acids. J lost 7 bases, V lost 4 bases, and 8 bases had no gene match. Germline CDR1 reads MNHNS; CDR2 reads SASEGT. CDR3 DNA sequence: TGTGCCAGCAGTGCCCGGACAGGGGGCGCATTTGGCTACACCTTC. Its translation: CASSARTGGAFGYTF.

The J gene is TRBJ2-3, the V gene TRBV20-1, with a possible D match to TRBD1 (6 bases). V lost 2 bases and J 1 base, leaving 16 bases between the germline ends. Germline-derived CDR1 and CDR2 are DFQATT and SNEGSKA (reference sequence). This CDR3 is 16 amino acids long. The CDR3 region has the DNA TGCAGTGCTAGAAACCCACAGGGATTGGGCACAGATACGCAGTATTTT. It translates to CSARNPQGLGTDTQYF.

The chain couples TRBV15 to TRBJ1-1; no clear D gene. Trimming left V 1 base short and J 3 bases short, with 15 bases between. Per germline, CDR1 LNHNV and CDR2 YYDKDF (reference sequence). The CDR3 consists of 16 residues. CDR3 coding DNA: TGTGCCACCAGCAGAGGGGTACTGGGCCGATACACTGAAGCTTTCTTT. Residues: CATSRGVLGRYTEAFF.

The J gene is TRBJ2-7, the V gene TRBV5-1; D call uncertain. The V gene lost 0 bases and the J gene lost 2 bases, with 9 bases spanning the gap. CDR1 is SGHRS and CDR2 is YFSETQ in the germline V gene. This CDR3 is built from 14 residues. CDR3 in DNA: TGCGCCAGCAGCTTGGCGGGCGAGGCCTACGAGCAGTACTTC. Translation gives CASSLAGEAYEQYF.

The V and J genes are TRBV20-1 and TRBJ1-1; 8 bases map to TRBD1. J lost 4 bases, V lost 3 bases, and 19 bases had no gene match. Germline V gives CDR1 DFQATT, CDR2 SNEGSKA (reference sequence). CDR3 length: 18 amino acids. The CDR3 here is CSASPWLTGVKWGTEAFF. The CDR3 DNA reads as TGCAGTGCTAGTCCCTGGCTGACAGGGGTGAAGTGGGGCACTGAAGCTTTCTTT.

CDR3 protein: CASSAETANSPLHF. CDR3 nucleotide sequence: TGTGCCAGCAGCGCAGAGACGGCGAATTCACCCCTCCACTTT. The gene calls are TRBV9 and TRBJ1-6; D is unclear. The germline V and J ends were trimmed by 3 bases and 7 bases, with 11 bases remaining between them. The CDR3 consists of 14 residues. Germline V CDR1 and CDR2: SGDLS, YYNGEE.

The rearrangement links TRBV30 to TRBJ1-1; unclear D gene. This CDR3 is 11 amino acids long. Trimming removed 5 bases from V and 9 bases from J, with 13 bases in between. Germline CDR1 and CDR2: GTSNPN and SVGIG (reference sequence). In DNA form, the CDR3 reads TGTGCCTGGGGGTTGGCCCGAAAAGCTTTCTTT. Its translation: CAWGLARKAFF.

The V gene is TRBV27, the J gene TRBJ2-7; tentative D call: TRBD2 (6 bases). V lost 2 bases and J lost 5, with 22 bases in between. The CDR3 contains 17 residues. Germline CDR1 is MNHEY and CDR2 is SMNVEV (reference sequence). DNA for the CDR3: TGTGCCAGCAGTTTAAAGTTTGGGGCTTCGGGGGTCCACGAGCAGTACTTC. This encodes CASSLKFGASGVHEQYF.

The chain has TRBV20-1 and TRBJ2-4; D is tentatively TRBD1 or TRBD2 (5 bases each). Trimming took off 2 bases at V and 0 bases at J, with 8 bases between the two ends. The CDR3 sequence is 14 residues long. From germline, CDR1 is DFQATT and CDR2 SNEGSKA (reference sequence). CDR3 DNA: TGCAGTGCTAGACGGGACCTAGCCAAAAACATTCAGTACTTC. Translating it yields CSARRDLAKNIQYF.